The clone carrying this T cell receptor (beta chain) was observed a few times. Researchers amplified the TCR beta CDR3 regions from RNA transcripts. HTBI primers were used for first-round RT-PCR of the TCR CDR3. TCRdb processed the multiplex PCR reads anew with MiXCR; each CDR3 protein has one entry. This sample yields about 700,000 distinct CDR3 sequences, of which 12% to 15% are seen a single time; 10% belongs to the top ten. This sample stems from a study of T cells in Graves' hyperthyroidism and ophthalmopathy. Each patient was aged 18 to 65 and had newly diagnosed hyperthyroidism of under 2 months' duration. Trimming removed 6 bases from V and 2 bases from J; junction bases left unmatched: 8. Germline V gene lookup returns CDR1 MNHEY and CDR2 SVGEGT. CDR3 size: 16 residues.

The chain couples TRBV6-2 or TRBV6-3 to TRBJ2-5; TRBD1 matches at 11 bases. Sequencing input: blood. The sequence was obtained from a woman aged 18 to 35 with Graves' hyperthyroidism. CDR3 loop: CASRHPRDRGQETQYF. The CDR3 coding sequence is TGTGCCAGCAGACATCCCCGGGACAGGGGGCAAGAGACCCAGTACTTC.